This T cell receptor beta chain was identified in a study of cytomegalovirus exposure and HLA in healthy donors. Study findings and constraints: For TCR beta chains, V- and J-gene trimming was later linked to a missense DCLRE1C variant.

This clone was counted a single time. No antigen is known for it. The CDR3 spans 14 residues. Germline values: CDR1 SGHTA, CDR2 FQGNSA. The V and J ends lost 5 bases and 8 bases respectively, with 16 bases between them. Researchers ran the PCR with 60 Vbeta and 13 Jbeta primers. Sequencing was performed with immunoSEQ multiplex PCR; in TCRdb, only in-frame clones are kept and a portion is missing. The table lists fewer than 120,000 clones, under 85% of them singletons. The sequence derives from a man aged 30-40 years in good health and CMV-seropositive. Sequencing was performed on PBMCs. The chain recombines TRBV7-2 with TRBJ2-4, with D possibly TRBD1 on 5 matching bases. The CDR3 bases are TGTGCCAGCAGCGCGGACAAACAGTGGGACATTCAGTACTTC. It codes for CASSADKQWDIQYF.